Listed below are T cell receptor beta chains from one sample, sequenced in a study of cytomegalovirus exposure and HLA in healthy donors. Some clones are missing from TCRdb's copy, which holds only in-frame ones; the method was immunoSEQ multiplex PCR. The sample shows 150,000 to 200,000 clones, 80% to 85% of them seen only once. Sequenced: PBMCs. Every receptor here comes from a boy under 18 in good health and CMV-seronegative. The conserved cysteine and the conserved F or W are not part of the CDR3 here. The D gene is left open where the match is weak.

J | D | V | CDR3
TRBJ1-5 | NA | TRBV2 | ASGIGQANQPQH
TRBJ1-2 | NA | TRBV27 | ASRAGKSLVYT
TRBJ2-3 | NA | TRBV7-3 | ASSRSNTETQY
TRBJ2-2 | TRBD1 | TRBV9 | ASTNTGENTGELF
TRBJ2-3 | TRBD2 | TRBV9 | ASSFRTSLTDTQY
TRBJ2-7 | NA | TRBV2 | ASVQGSDYYEQY
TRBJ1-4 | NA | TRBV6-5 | ASSYGQTNEKLF
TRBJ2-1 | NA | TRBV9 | ASSVVDGGPRDEQF
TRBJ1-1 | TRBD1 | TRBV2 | ASSEKGASVKAF
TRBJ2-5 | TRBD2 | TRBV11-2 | ASSLVSGGAGETQY
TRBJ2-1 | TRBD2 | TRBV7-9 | ASSPSGGGYNEQF
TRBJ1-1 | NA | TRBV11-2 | ASSLDRGGGYTEAF
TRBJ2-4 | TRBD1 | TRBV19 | ASSIKQGGGNIQY
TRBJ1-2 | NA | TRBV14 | ASSQVQGRDYGYT